The clone carrying this T cell receptor beta chain showed up many times. The sample's time point: pre-sensitization, week 0. Stated treatment: therapeutic diphenylcyclopropenone sensitization with weekly scalp DPC. This entry is derived from a study of human T cells and chemical hapten exposure. Via MiXCR, TCRdb re-called the RACE reads, giving one row per CDR3 protein. The repertoire consists of about 300,000 distinct CDR3 sequences, with about 5% occurring once and the leading ten covering approximately 8.2%. Germline CDR1 SGHTA, CDR2 FQGNSA. V shed 0 bases and J 1 base; nucleotides not matched to a gene: 2. The CDR3 runs to 15 residues.

The source material was whole blood, sampled in connection with sensitization to the hapten diphenylcyclopropenone (DPC). This receptor was obtained from a woman aged 18-29 years with alopecia areata. Some clones in this sample may be carry-over from other donors' samples. This chain joins TRBV7-2 and TRBJ1-1; 7 positions match TRBD1. The DNA of the CDR3 is TGTGCCAGCAGCTTAGCCGACAGGGCGAACACTGAAGCTTTCTTT. Translation gives CASSLADRANTEAFF.